Each of the 28 T cell receptor beta chains below was sequenced from the same sample in a study of cytomegalovirus exposure and HLA in healthy donors. This PCR relied on a set of 60 Vbeta primers and 13 Jbeta primers. Here immunoSEQ multiplex PCR was the method, and the copy in TCRdb shows in-frame clones only, minus some. The sample carries roughly 180,000 clones, about four fifths recorded once. Sequenced material: PBMCs. These receptors were collected from a woman in her 30s in good health and CMV-seronegative.

This clone was seen a few times. V usage is TRBV6-5 and J usage is TRBJ2-7; D perhaps matches TRBD1 (6 bases). In germline, CDR1 is MNHEY, CDR2 SVGAGI. Trimming took 10 bases from V and 0 from J, leaving 16 bases between them. The CDR3 has 14 amino acids. This CDR3 is CATQQGTNSYEQYF. In DNA, the CDR3 is TGTGCCACCCAACAGGGAACCAACTCCTACGAGCAGTACTTC.

The gene calls are TRBV19 and TRBJ1-6; D is uncertain. Deletions cut 5 bases from V and 0 bases from J, with 17 bases between. Per germline, CDR1 LNHDA and CDR2 SQIVND (reference sequence). This CDR3 is built from 18 residues. As DNA, the CDR3 is TGTGCCAGTAGTTTTGGAGATCCGGGGAGCTCCTATAATTCACCCCTCCACTTT. Amino acid sequence: CASSFGDPGSSYNSPLHF.

Only a few counts were recorded for this clone. The V and J genes are TRBV2 and TRBJ1-1; perhaps TRBD1 as D (5 bases). Deletions cut 11 bases from V and 4 bases from J, with 17 bases between. CDR1 SNHLY and CDR2 FYNNEI come from the germline V gene. The CDR3 extends over 13 amino acids. CDR3 nucleotide sequence: TGTGCCCTCGGGGGGGTCCTGAGCACTGAAGCTTTCTTT. Translation gives CALGGVLSTEAFF. The entire variable domain, with the rest obtained from reference TRBV2 and TRBJ1-1, is as follows: EPEVTQTPSHQVTQMGQEVILRCVPISNHLYFYWYRQILGQKVEFLVSFYNNEISEKSEIFDDQFSVERPDGSNFTLKIRSTKLEDSAMYFCALGGVLSTEAFFGQGTRLTVV.

CDR3 sequence reads: CASSPRIRGSTQYF. The CDR3 coding sequence is TGTGCCAGCAGCCCCCGGATCCGAGGGTCGACCCAGTACTTC. V gene TRBV11-2 combines with J gene TRBJ2-5; TRBD2 might be the D (5 bases). Germline lookup yields CDR1 SGHAT and CDR2 FQNNGV. V shed 5 bases and J shed 7 bases, with 17 bases lying between them. This CDR3 spans 14 amino acids.

The V and J genes are TRBV10-3 and TRBJ1-2, with D possibly matching TRBD1 (6 bases). Trimming cost V 2 bases and J 4 bases, with 14 bases left between them. This CDR3 spans 15 amino acids. The V gene's germline CDR1 is ENHRY and CDR2 SYGVKD. CDR3 coding DNA: TGTGCCATCAGTGAGGGGCAGGGGATAATCTATGGCTACACCTTC. It is translated as CAISEGQGIIYGYTF.

CDR3 amino acids: CASSSFQSGGVGEQFF. The CDR3 nucleotides read TGTGCCAGCAGCTCGTTTCAGAGCGGGGGAGTCGGGGAGCAGTTCTTC. This chain uses TRBV5-8 with TRBJ2-1, with TRBD2 matching 8 bases. The CDR3 runs 16 residues. J lost 10 bases, V lost 3 bases, and 15 bases had no gene match. CDR1 and CDR2 from the germline V gene are SGHTS and YDEGEE.

The rearrangement links TRBV25-1 to TRBJ1-1; tentative D call: TRBD1 (6 bases). CDR1 and CDR2 from the germline V gene are MGHDK and SYGVNS. Trimming left V 2 bases short and J 3 bases short, with 10 bases between. The CDR3 consists of 14 residues. The CDR3 reads CASSERDRYTEAFF. CDR3 coding DNA: TGTGCCAGCAGTGAACGCGACAGGTACACTGAAGCTTTCTTT.

This clone was counted only a few times. The CDR3 coding sequence is TGTGCCAGCACCACAAGCGGGGTAGGGACCGGGGAGCTGTTTTTT. Translation gives CASTTSGVGTGELFF. This chain joins TRBV2 and TRBJ2-2; 7 positions agree with TRBD2. The ends lost 7 bases at V and 5 bases at J; junction bases unmatched: 10. Germline V gives CDR1 SNHLY, CDR2 FYNNEI. This CDR3 is 15 amino acids long.

V usage is TRBV9 and J usage is TRBJ2-3, with D perhaps TRBD2 (7 bases). Germline loops: CDR1 SGDLS, CDR2 YYNGEE. The CDR3 is made up of 15 amino acids. V was shortened by 6 bases and J by 5 bases, with 19 bases between the two germline ends. CDR3 residues: CASTRGGARGDTQYF. The CDR3 DNA reads as TGTGCCAGCACCCGTGGGGGGGCGCGTGGAGATACGCAGTATTTT.

This clone showed up just once. V usage is TRBV30 and J usage is TRBJ1-5; 10 bases match TRBD1. CDR3 length: 18 residues. The V gene's germline CDR1 is GTSNPN and CDR2 SVGIG (reference sequence). Trimming took 0 bases from V and 1 from J; bases not matched to a gene: 9. CDR3 DNA: TGTGCCTGGAGTGTACGAGTGACAGGGGGCTGGAGCAATCAGCCCCAGCATTTT. Its protein is CAWSVRVTGGWSNQPQHF.

The chain has TRBV5-1 and TRBJ2-1, with 9 bases aligning to TRBD2. The V and J ends lost 5 bases and 5 bases, in that order; junction bases with no gene match: 8. The CDR3 has 15 residues. The V gene's germline CDR1 is SGHRS and CDR2 YFSETQ. The CDR3 reads CASSSLAGGNNEQFF. The DNA of the CDR3 is TGCGCCAGCAGTTCACTGGCGGGGGGGAACAATGAGCAGTTCTTC.

The chain has TRBV6-1 and TRBJ1-5, with 9 bases matching TRBD1. In germline, CDR1 is MNHNS, CDR2 SASEGT. The CDR3 spans 17 residues. The V gene end was trimmed by 2 bases and the J gene end by 4 bases; junction bases not matched to a gene: 9. The CDR3 loop reads CASSERGQGSRNQPQHF. The CDR3 bases are TGTGCCAGCAGTGAACGGGGACAGGGATCACGAAATCAGCCCCAGCATTTT.

The chain joins TRBV2 to TRBJ2-1, with a tentative D call TRBD1 (7 bases). Germline V CDR1 and CDR2: SNHLY, FYNNEI. Trimming pared 8 bases from V and 4 bases from J, leaving 15 bases between. The CDR3 consists of 14 residues. CDR3 sequence reads: CASLEGTAYNEQFF. CDR3 coding DNA: TGTGCCAGCCTGGAGGGGACAGCTTACAATGAGCAGTTCTTC.

The chain recombines TRBV6-1 with TRBJ2-7; D might be TRBD1 (6 bases). Trimming removed 7 bases at V and 1 base at J, with 8 bases between. CDR3 length: 12 amino acids. The germline V gene encodes CDR1 MNHNS and CDR2 SASEGT. The DNA of the CDR3 is TGTGCCAGCAACGGACAGTCCTACGAGCAGTACTTC. It encodes CASNGQSYEQYF.

V usage is TRBV6-4 and J usage is TRBJ2-2, with 7 positions matching TRBD1. The germline CDR1 and CDR2 sequences are MRHNA and SNTAGT. V trimming: 6 bases; J trimming: 0 bases; junction bases outside the gene matches: 4. CDR3 length: 15 amino acids. CDR3: CASSAGTANTGELFF. In nucleotides, the CDR3 is TGTGCCAGCAGCGCCGGGACAGCGAACACCGGGGAGCTGTTTTTT.

This sequence joins TRBV2 and TRBJ2-3; TRBD2 is a possible D gene (5 bases). V shed 6 bases and J shed 6 bases, with 10 bases lying between them. The CDR3 loop spans 12 amino acids. Germline V gives CDR1 SNHLY, CDR2 FYNNEI. The CDR3 is CASRRTADTQYF. DNA of the CDR3: TGTGCCAGCAGACGGACTGCGGATACGCAGTATTTT.

The CDR3 DNA follows: TGCGCCAGCAGCCAAGGACCGCCGGGCAGGGGCTCTGGAAACACCATATATTTT. This translates into CASSQGPPGRGSGNTIYF. This chain links TRBV4-1 with TRBJ1-3; the D gene is possibly TRBD1 (6 bases). The germline V gene has CDR1 MGHRA and CDR2 YSYEKL. Trimming left V 1 base short and J 0 bases short, with 16 bases between. This CDR3 spans 18 amino acids.

This clone was observed a handful of times. V and J are TRBV11-2 and TRBJ2-7; D ambiguous. V lost 1 base, J lost 4 bases, and 2 bases lay in between. The length of the CDR3 is 11 residues. From germline, CDR1 is SGHAT and CDR2 FQNNGV. The CDR3 reads CASSLAYEQYF. The CDR3 DNA sequence: TGTGCCAGCAGCTTAGCTTACGAGCAGTACTTC.

The gene calls are TRBV6-1 and TRBJ2-7, with 7 bases lining up with TRBD1. Germline V gives CDR1 MNHNS, CDR2 SASEGT. The CDR3 consists of 15 residues. Losses at the gene ends were 1 base for V and 3 bases for J; bases not matched to a gene: 6. CDR3 coding DNA: TGTGCCAGCAGTGAAGTAAGGGGGCCCTACTACGAGCAGTACTTC. Protein product: CASSEVRGPYYEQYF.

The rearrangement links TRBV29-1 to TRBJ2-5; TRBD1 is a possible D gene (5 bases). CDR1 and CDR2 from the germline V gene are SQVTM and ANQGSEA. V dropped 2 bases and J dropped 2 bases, with 12 bases sitting between them. CDR3 size: 14 residues. Here the CDR3 reads CSVEIGRVQETQYF. The CDR3 nucleotides are TGCAGCGTTGAAATTGGCAGGGTACAAGAGACCCAGTACTTC.

This clone has only a few counts. The chain couples TRBV19 to TRBJ1-2; 10 positions match TRBD1. Germline loops: CDR1 LNHDA, CDR2 SQIVND (reference sequence). The CDR3 extends over 15 amino acids. The J segment lost 6 bases and the V segment lost 6 bases, leaving 10 bases of the junction unmatched. This CDR3 reads CASRQTGGKTDGYTF. The CDR3 DNA sequence: TGTGCCAGTAGACAGACAGGGGGCAAGACGGATGGCTACACCTTC.

This chain joins TRBV7-2 and TRBJ2-5, with 10 bases identical to TRBD1. Germline V gene data show CDR1 as SGHTA and CDR2 as FQGNSA. V dropped 3 bases and J dropped 5; count of bases not matched to a gene: 6. The CDR3 totals 15 residues. The CDR3 loop reads CASSFPTGGMETQYF. CDR3 in DNA: TGTGCCAGCAGCTTTCCGACAGGGGGCATGGAGACCCAGTACTTC.

V and J are TRBV13 and TRBJ2-1; TRBD1 might be the D (5 bases). Looked up from germline, CDR1 is PRHDT and CDR2 is FYEKMQ (reference sequence). The CDR3 sequence is 17 residues long. Trimming shortened V by 3 bases and J by 6 bases, and 21 bases separated the two germline ends. Written as DNA, the CDR3 is TGTGCCAGCAGCTTCACGCCACGCTGGGGCGGACGCAATGAGCAGTTCTTC. It codes for CASSFTPRWGGRNEQFF. The full variable domain, its missing parts supplied by reference TRBV13 and TRBJ2-1, is AAGVIQSPRHLIKEKRETATLKCYPIPRHDTVYWYQQGPGQDPQFLISFYEKMQSDKGSIPDRFSAQQFSDYHSELNMSSLELGDSALYFCASSFTPRWGGRNEQFFGPGTRLTVL.

The chain recombines TRBV30 with TRBJ1-3; D might be TRBD1 (5 bases). This CDR3 region has 15 residues. Germline-derived CDR1 and CDR2 are GTSNPN and SVGIG (reference sequence). V was clipped by 4 bases and J by 2 bases, with 15 bases between them. CDR3 loop: CAWKQYRLTGNTIYF. CDR3 DNA sequence: TGTGCCTGGAAACAGTACAGGCTAACTGGAAACACCATATATTTT.

The chain uses TRBV7-8 and TRBJ2-7; D ambiguous. Trimming took off 5 bases at V and 3 bases at J, with 8 bases between the two ends. The CDR3 extends over 12 amino acids. Germline V gives CDR1 SGHVS, CDR2 FQNEAQ. The CDR3, as DNA: TGTGCCAGCAGCCTCCCTCTCTACGAGCAGTACTTC. Its translation: CASSLPLYEQYF.

This clone was seen only a few times. The rearrangement links TRBV4-1 to TRBJ1-4; the match to TRBD1 covers 8 bases. With V trimmed by 4 bases and J by 7 bases, 5 bases remained unmatched. Looked up from germline, CDR1 is MGHRA and CDR2 is YSYEKL. CDR3 length equals 14 residues. The chain's CDR3 is CASSPGQGVEKLFF. The CDR3, as DNA: TGCGCCAGCAGCCCCGGACAGGGAGTTGAAAAACTGTTTTTT.

This sequence joins TRBV6-5 and TRBJ2-4; perhaps TRBD1 as D (6 bases). Trimming took off 7 bases at V and 1 base at J, with 11 bases between the two ends. Germline CDR1 MNHEY, CDR2 SVGAGI. The CDR3 consists of 14 residues. The CDR3 sequence is CASTEGGAKNIQYF. In DNA, the CDR3 is TGTGCCAGCACCGAAGGGGGTGCCAAAAACATTCAGTACTTC.

This rearrangement joins TRBV9 to TRBJ2-1; 7 bases agree with TRBD1. Germline lookup yields CDR1 SGDLS and CDR2 YYNGEE. The J segment lost 3 bases and the V segment lost 3 bases, leaving 3 bases of the junction unmatched. This CDR3 contains 14 residues. CDR3 sequence (DNA): TGTGCCAGCAGCGCTCCAGGGGGCTACAATGAGCAGTTCTTC. Translation gives CASSAPGGYNEQFF.